What follows are 2 T cell receptor beta chains derived from one specimen sequenced in a study of CD4 T cell repertoires in COVID-19. The assay was immunoSEQ multiplex PCR, and TCRdb's table has in-frame clones only and misses some. Of approximately 79,000 clones detected, about four fifths appear once; the ten largest clones hold about 0.58%. This specimen was CD4+ T cells from peripheral blood, taken after recovery from COVID-19. The receptors here all came from a human donor who had COVID-19.

The chain joins TRBV10-3 to TRBJ1-1; perhaps TRBD1 as D (5 bases). The CDR3 is made up of 14 amino acids. Looked up from germline, CDR1 is ENHRY and CDR2 is SYGVKD. Trimming removed 4 bases at V and 3 bases at J, with 12 bases between. The CDR3 DNA is TGTGCCATCAGTGGGGCTCAAGGGGACACTGAAGCTTTCTTT. The encoded protein is CAISGAQGDTEAFF.

The chain's CDR3 is CASSHDMGERETQYF. CDR3 DNA sequence: TGTGCCAGCAGCCACGACATGGGAGAAAGAGAGACCCAGTACTTC. The chain links TRBV3-1 (or the pseudogene TRBV3-2) to TRBJ2-5; perhaps TRBD2 as D (5 bases). CDR3 length: 15 amino acids. Germline values: CDR1 LGHDT, CDR2 YNNKEL (reference sequence). V lost 3 bases to trimming and J lost 4 bases, with 15 bases between them.